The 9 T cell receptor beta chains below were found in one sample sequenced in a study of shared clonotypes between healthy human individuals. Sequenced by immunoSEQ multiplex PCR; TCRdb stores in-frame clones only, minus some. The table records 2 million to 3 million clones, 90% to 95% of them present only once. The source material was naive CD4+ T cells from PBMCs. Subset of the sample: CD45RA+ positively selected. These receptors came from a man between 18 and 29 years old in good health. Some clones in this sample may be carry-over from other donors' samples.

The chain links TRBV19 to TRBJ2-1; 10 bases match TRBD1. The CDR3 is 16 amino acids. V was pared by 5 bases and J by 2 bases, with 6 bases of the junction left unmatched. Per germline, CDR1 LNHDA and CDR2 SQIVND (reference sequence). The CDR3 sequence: CASSVPTGGAYNEQFF. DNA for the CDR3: TGTGCCAGTAGTGTCCCGACAGGGGGCGCCTACAATGAGCAGTTCTTC.

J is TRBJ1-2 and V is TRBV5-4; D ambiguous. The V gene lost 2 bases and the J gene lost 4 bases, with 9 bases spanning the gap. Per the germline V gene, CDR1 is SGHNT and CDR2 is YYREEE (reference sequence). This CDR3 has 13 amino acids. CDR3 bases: TGTGCCAGCAGCTTCGAGCGTGGCTATGGCTACACCTTC. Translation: CASSFERGYGYTF.

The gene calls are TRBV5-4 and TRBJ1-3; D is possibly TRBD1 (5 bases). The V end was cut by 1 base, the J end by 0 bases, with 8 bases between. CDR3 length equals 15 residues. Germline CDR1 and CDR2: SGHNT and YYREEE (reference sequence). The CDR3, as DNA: TGTGCCAGCAGCTTGAGACAGCTCTCTGGAAACACCATATATTTT. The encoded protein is CASSLRQLSGNTIYF.

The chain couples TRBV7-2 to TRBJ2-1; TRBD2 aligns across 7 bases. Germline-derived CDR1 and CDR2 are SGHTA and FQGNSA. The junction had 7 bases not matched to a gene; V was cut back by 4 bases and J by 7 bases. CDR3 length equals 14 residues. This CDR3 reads CASSWGGGRNEQFF. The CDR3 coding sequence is TGTGCCAGCAGCTGGGGGGGAGGGAGGAATGAGCAGTTCTTC.

The CDR3, as DNA: TGTGCCAGCAGCCCGCAGGGGACAACACAAGAGACCCAGTACTTC. It specifies CASSPQGTTQETQYF. V is TRBV7-3 and J is TRBJ2-5; maybe TRBD1 (6 bases). Germline V gene sequence: CDR1 SGHTA, CDR2 FQGTGA. V lost 5 bases to trimming and J lost 2 bases, with 15 bases between them. This CDR3 region has 15 residues.

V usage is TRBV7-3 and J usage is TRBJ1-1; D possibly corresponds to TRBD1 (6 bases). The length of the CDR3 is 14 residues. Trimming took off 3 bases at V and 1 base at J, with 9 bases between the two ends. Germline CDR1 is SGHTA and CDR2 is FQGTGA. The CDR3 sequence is CASSFQTGNTEAFF. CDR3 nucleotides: TGTGCCAGCAGCTTCCAGACAGGGAACACTGAAGCTTTCTTT.

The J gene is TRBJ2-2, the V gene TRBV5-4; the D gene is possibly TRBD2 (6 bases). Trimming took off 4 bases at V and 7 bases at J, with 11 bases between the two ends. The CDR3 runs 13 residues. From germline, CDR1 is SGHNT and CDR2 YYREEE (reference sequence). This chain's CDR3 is CASSQMGGGELFF. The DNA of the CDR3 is TGTGCCAGCAGCCAGATGGGGGGCGGGGAGCTGTTTTTT. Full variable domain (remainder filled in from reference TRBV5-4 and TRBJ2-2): ETGVTQSPTHLIKTRGQQVTLRCSSQSGHNTVSWYQQALGQGPQFIFQYYREEENGRGNFPPRFSGLQFPNYSSELNVNALELDDSALYLCASSQMGGGELFFGEGSRLTVL.

CDR3 protein: CASSVEGGGQPQHF. CDR3 nucleotide sequence: TGTGCCAGCAGCGTAGAGGGGGGAGGTCAGCCCCAGCATTTT. The V gene is TRBV9, the J gene TRBJ1-5, with D maybe TRBD1 (6 bases). There are 14 residues in the CDR3. Germline V gene sequence: CDR1 SGDLS, CDR2 YYNGEE. Trimming shortened V by 0 bases and J by 6 bases, and 10 bases separated the two germline ends. The whole variable domain, filled in from reference TRBV9 and TRBJ1-5, reads DSGVTQTPKHLITATGQRVTLRCSPRSGDLSVYWYQQSLDQGLQFLIQYYNGEERAKGNILERFSAQQFPDLHSELNLSSLELGDSALYFCASSVEGGGQPQHFGDGTRLSIL.

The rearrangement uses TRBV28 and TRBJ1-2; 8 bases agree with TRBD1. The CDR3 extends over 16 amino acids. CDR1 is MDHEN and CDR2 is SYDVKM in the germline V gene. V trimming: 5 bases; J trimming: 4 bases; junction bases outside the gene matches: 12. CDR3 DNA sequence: TGTGCCAGCAGTAGTGGCTGGCAGGGGGCGCCCTATGGCTACACCTTC. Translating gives CASSSGWQGAPYGYTF.